This TCR beta chain was identified in a study of T cells in Graves' hyperthyroidism and ophthalmopathy. The TCR beta CDR3 regions underwent amplification using RNA transcripts as the source. HTBI primers were employed in a first-round RT-PCR of the TCR CDR3. TCRdb passed the multiplex PCR reads through MiXCR, listing each CDR3 protein once. Altogether a few hundred thousand distinct CDR3 sequences are present, 15% to 18% being singletons, with the ten largest covering around 7.8%. The receptor was derived from a young woman with Graves' hyperthyroidism. Sequenced material: blood.

The CDR3 bases are TGTGCCAGCAGTGAAAACACAGGGATGCCCTACAATGAGCAGTTCTTC. This sequence encodes CASSENTGMPYNEQFF. The chain combines TRBV25-1 with TRBJ2-1; TRBD1 might be the D (6 bases). Germline V gene sequence: CDR1 MGHDK, CDR2 SYGVNS. The CDR3 loop spans 16 amino acids. Deletions cut 2 bases from V and 2 bases from J, with 13 bases between.